Below, one T cell receptor (beta chain) is given with its context. This clonotype occurred a few times. Its antigen is still unknown. The record has no base qualities; no much larger clone is one base away. This sample was included in a study of T cell repertoires in cytomegalovirus infection (dated by TCRdb to about 2019). Context from the whole study: Recently identified HLA-C-restricted CMV epitopes, whose presentation resists viral immunomodulation, were targeted by peptide stimulations together with well-studied HLA-B-restricted epitopes. Donor HLA type was relevant to the analysis, because carriage of CMV infection together with the matching HLA type was indicated by public TCR beta signatures. Overall study results and their limits: Cumulative frequency of public TCR beta family members discriminated carriers of CMV infection plus the relevant HLA type in this cohort and an independent roughly 320-donor cohort. In the ex vivo response, HLA-C-restricted CMV-specific TCR beta clonotypes were dominant, and in two of eight donors the single most frequent clonotype came from this HLA-C-restricted group.

What this sample's treatment or condition label stands for: in vitro stimulation with specific CMV peptide epitopes to enrich CMV-specific T cells. TCRdb names Illumina HiSeq 1500 as the instrument used. Using fastp trimming at Q25 and MiXCR clonotype assembly, TCRdb reanalyzed the public sequencing data and kept in-frame beta chains. Identical CDR3 proteins give one entry, which carries the most common genes and DNA. The sample includes some 940,000 distinct CDR3 sequences, with roughly 30% observed a single time. Of the sample, more than 13% falls within the top ten clones. Cut back by 6 bases and 1 base, the V and J ends lie 12 bases apart. As encoded in the germline V gene, CDR1 is SGHVS while CDR2 is FNYEAQ. Reading from cysteine to phenylalanine, the CDR3 counts 14 amino acids. Solely the CDR3 DNA is kept, with 42 bases framed from the first base.

The sequence was obtained from a human donor in good health (CMV status not recorded). Some clones in this sample may be carry-over from other donors' samples. Source: cultured CD8+ T cells from PBMCs, taken from culture after CMV antigen stimulation. The chain is encoded by TRBV7-6 joined to TRBJ1-1; 5 matching bases give a weak D call of TRBD1. The nucleotides read TGTGCCAGCAGTTGGGGACGGCAGAACACTGAAGCTTTCTTT. It specifies CASSWGRQNTEAFF.